These 25 T cell receptor beta chains were sequenced from one sample in a study of memory CD4+ T cells and cytomegalovirus serostatus. The sort gate was single viable CD3+CD4+CD8-CD45RO+ cells for memory CD4+ T cells. The repertoire was sequenced with immunoSEQ multiplex PCR; TCRdb's copy has only in-frame clones and lacks some. The repertoire holds 35,000 to 45,000 clones, with 79% as singletons. Sequencing was carried out using memory CD4+ T cells from blood. The receptors were sampled from an adult in good health and CMV-seropositive.

The rearrangement links TRBV6-5 to TRBJ2-7; perhaps D is TRBD1 or TRBD2 (6 bases each). The germline V gene has CDR1 MNHEY and CDR2 SVGAGI. CDR3 length: 12 amino acids. V was cut by 5 bases and J by 5 bases, with 10 bases left in between. The CDR3 loop is CASSRGGHEQYF. The DNA for the CDR3 is TGTGCCAGCAGTCGAGGGGGGCACGAGCAGTACTTC.

The chain links TRBV2 to TRBJ1-5, with D uncertain. This CDR3 has 15 amino acids. Germline assignment: CDR1 SNHLY and CDR2 FYNNEI. Trimming cost V 5 bases and J 6 bases, with 17 bases left between them. In DNA form, the CDR3 reads TGTGCCAGCAGTTCTAGGGCCGGTACCAGTCAGCCCCAGCATTTT. It encodes CASSSRAGTSQPQHF.

This sequence joins TRBV15 and TRBJ1-4; 7 bases are shared with TRBD1. The CDR3 is made up of 14 amino acids. Germline lookup yields CDR1 LNHNV and CDR2 YYDKDF (reference sequence). V was pared by 9 bases and J by 2 bases, with 6 bases of the junction left unmatched. CDR3 amino acids: CATKQGFTNEKLFF. As DNA, the CDR3 is TGTGCCACAAAACAGGGGTTTACTAATGAAAAACTGTTTTTT.

This rearrangement joins TRBV5-1 to TRBJ1-2; D uncertain. The V gene lost 0 bases and the J gene lost 4 bases, with 7 bases spanning the gap. Looked up from germline, CDR1 is SGHRS and CDR2 is YFSETQ. The CDR3 runs 13 residues. The CDR3 region has the DNA TGCGCCAGCAGCTTGGACAGCCCCTATGGCTACACCTTC. Protein sequence: CASSLDSPYGYTF.

This clone has only a few counts. The rearrangement uses TRBV9 and TRBJ2-5, with TRBD1 matching 7 bases. The CDR3 length is 14 residues. Germline V gene lookup returns CDR1 SGDLS and CDR2 YYNGEE. The junction had 8 bases not matched to a gene; V was cut back by 4 bases and J by 5 bases. CDR3 loop: CASSPRQGEETQYF. The CDR3, as DNA: TGTGCCAGCAGCCCCCGACAGGGAGAGGAGACCCAGTACTTC.

The rearrangement links TRBV5-6 to TRBJ2-5; D gene ambiguous. CDR3 size: 13 residues. The V end was cut by 2 bases, the J end by 4 bases, with 9 bases between. Germline V gene sequence: CDR1 SGHDT, CDR2 YYEEEE. The CDR3 spells CASSLFKGETQYF. The CDR3 coding sequence is TGTGCCAGCAGCTTATTCAAGGGAGAGACCCAGTACTTC.

This clone was seen just once. The chain couples TRBV19 to TRBJ2-3; TRBD1 aligns across 8 bases. The CDR3 totals 13 residues. After removal of 9 bases from V and 7 bases from J, the junction contained 9 bases not matched to a gene. Germline-derived CDR1 and CDR2 are LNHDA and SQIVND (reference sequence). The CDR3 DNA is TGTGCCAGCAGAGGACAGGGTCGGCATACGCAGTATTTT. Translation gives CASRGQGRHTQYF.

The chain couples TRBV6-1 to TRBJ2-3; D gene ambiguous. The CDR3 consists of 12 residues. V was cut by 3 bases and J by 2 bases, with 3 bases left in between. CDR1 MNHNS and CDR2 SASEGT come from the germline V gene. The CDR3 DNA reads as TGTGCCAGCAGTGATGACACAGATACGCAGTATTTT. Amino acids: CASSDDTDTQYF.

V gene TRBV2 combines with J gene TRBJ1-2; D remains ambiguous. Germline V gene lookup returns CDR1 SNHLY and CDR2 FYNNEI. There are 13 residues in the CDR3. The V gene lost 7 bases and the J gene lost 2 bases, with 11 bases spanning the gap. CDR3 amino acids: CASKRDNNYGYTF. Written as DNA, the CDR3 is TGTGCCAGCAAACGGGATAACAACTATGGCTACACCTTC.

V is TRBV7-2 and J is TRBJ1-4; TRBD1 might be the D (6 bases). The CDR3 has 17 residues. The germline V gene encodes CDR1 SGHTA and CDR2 FQGNSA. V was shortened by 5 bases and J by 7 bases, with 23 bases between the two germline ends. The CDR3 sequence is CASSPKQGPGYGEKLFF. For the CDR3, the DNA is TGTGCCAGCAGCCCGAAACAGGGACCAGGCTATGGTGAAAAACTGTTTTTT.

In DNA form, the CDR3 reads TGCGCCAGCAGCCAGACCCTGACAGGGGGCGATTCACCCCTCCACTTT. This codes for CASSQTLTGGDSPLHF. The chain recombines TRBV4-1 with TRBJ1-6, with 10 positions matching TRBD1. Trimming at V came to 3 bases and at J to 8 bases, leaving 7 bases not matched to a gene. CDR3 size: 16 residues. Germline V gene sequence: CDR1 MGHRA, CDR2 YSYEKL.

J is TRBJ2-3 and V is TRBV5-1; 8 nucleotides match TRBD2. Germline V gives CDR1 SGHRS, CDR2 YFSETQ. The CDR3 extends over 15 amino acids. Trimming took 2 bases from V and 0 from J; bases not matched to a gene: 2. The CDR3 coding sequence is TGCGCCAGCAGCTTAGCGGGGGTAAGCACAGATACGCAGTATTTT. Translating gives CASSLAGVSTDTQYF.

The rearrangement links TRBV29-1 to TRBJ1-5, with D unresolved. With 4 bases removed from V and 7 bases from J, the gap between germline ends came to 5 bases. This CDR3 contains 10 residues. Germline V gives CDR1 SQVTM, CDR2 ANQGSEA. The CDR3 region is CSVVGQPQHF. CDR3 nucleotides: TGCAGCGTTGTGGGCCAGCCCCAGCATTTT.

The chain couples TRBV18 to TRBJ1-5, with 8 bases matching TRBD1. Unmatched junction bases numbered 6, after V lost 5 bases and J lost 3 bases. The V gene's germline CDR1 is KGHSH and CDR2 LQKENI. The length of the CDR3 is 15 residues. CDR3 in DNA: TGTGCCAGCTCAGTTGCAGGGGGCCTCAATCAGCCCCAGCATTTT. This sequence encodes CASSVAGGLNQPQHF.

This clone was seen only a few times. The chain is built from TRBV4-1 and TRBJ1-4, with 9 bases that match TRBD1. This CDR3 has 17 residues. In germline, CDR1 is MGHRA, CDR2 YSYEKL. Unmatched junction bases numbered 12, after V lost 2 bases and J lost 8 bases. This CDR3 is CASSQPDRGPGVEKLFF. The DNA for the CDR3 is TGCGCCAGCAGCCAACCGGACAGGGGCCCTGGGGTCGAAAAACTGTTTTTT.

The gene calls are TRBV28 and TRBJ1-2; D is unclear. Germline assignment: CDR1 MDHEN and CDR2 SYDVKM. Deletions cut 6 bases from V and 0 bases from J, with 2 bases between. This CDR3 region has 11 residues. The CDR3 bases are TGTGCCAGCAGGGCTAACTATGGCTACACCTTC. Protein sequence: CASRANYGYTF.

This clone was found once. The chain employs TRBV9 and TRBJ2-5; TRBD1 might be the D (6 bases). Trimming removed 0 bases at V and 2 bases at J, with 8 bases between. The CDR3 consists of 14 residues. Germline V gives CDR1 SGDLS, CDR2 YYNGEE. The CDR3, as DNA: TGTGCCAGCAGCGTAGGCGGACAGCAAGAGACCCAGTACTTC. Its protein is CASSVGGQQETQYF.

This clone showed up just once. The V call is TRBV27, the J call TRBJ2-1, with TRBD2 matching 10 bases. The CDR3 sequence is 16 residues long. Germline V gene sequence: CDR1 MNHEY, CDR2 SMNVEV (reference sequence). The V segment lost 4 bases and the J segment 4 bases; nucleotides outside the gene matches: 7. DNA of the CDR3: TGTGCCAGCAGTTCTCAGACTAGCGGGCTATACAATGAGCAGTTCTTC. Translation gives CASSSQTSGLYNEQFF.

The chain has TRBV7-2 and TRBJ2-7; D call uncertain. Germline assignment: CDR1 SGHTA and CDR2 FQGNSA. This CDR3 region has 11 residues. The ends were cut back, 6 bases at V and 5 bases at J, with 8 bases in the middle. The CDR3: CASSARNEQYF. CDR3 DNA sequence: TGTGCCAGCAGTGCCCGGAACGAGCAGTACTTC.

This clone was counted once. The rearrangement uses TRBV6-5 and TRBJ1-5; TRBD1 aligns across 7 bases. CDR1 and CDR2 (germline): MNHEY, SVGAGI. The CDR3 is 15 residues long. The V segment lost 5 bases and the J segment 6 bases; nucleotides outside the gene matches: 10. Here the CDR3 DNA reads TGTGCCAGCAGTCGCCAATCAGGGGGAGGTCAGCCCCAGCATTTT. This translates into CASSRQSGGGQPQHF.

J is TRBJ1-2 and V is TRBV5-6; D not certain. Germline loops: CDR1 SGHDT, CDR2 YYEEEE. This CDR3 has 15 residues. Trimming stripped 0 bases from V and 8 bases from J, with 17 bases between. The CDR3 DNA follows: TGTGCCAGCAGCTTGGCCGGGAGCTACGTCGGGGGCTACACCTTC. Translating it yields CASSLAGSYVGGYTF.

The chain carries TRBV11-1 and TRBJ1-1; D is possibly TRBD1 (6 bases). This CDR3 is 13 amino acids long. Trimming removed 0 bases at V and 7 bases at J, with 9 bases between. Germline lookup yields CDR1 SGHAT and CDR2 FQDESV (reference sequence). The DNA of the CDR3 is TGTGCCAGCAGCTTAGCGACAGGCCTTGAAGCTTTCTTT. This codes for CASSLATGLEAFF.

The V call is TRBV19, the J call TRBJ1-2, with D maybe TRBD1 (5 bases). This CDR3 has 13 residues. Trimming pared 4 bases from V and 3 bases from J, leaving 9 bases between. Germline values: CDR1 LNHDA, CDR2 SQIVND (reference sequence). The CDR3 region is CASSTGSHYGYTF. The CDR3 DNA reads as TGTGCCAGTAGTACAGGGAGCCACTATGGCTACACCTTC.

This sequence joins TRBV27 and TRBJ1-2, with D possibly TRBD1 on 6 matching bases. V dropped 2 bases and J dropped 8 bases, with 9 bases sitting between them. This CDR3 contains 12 residues. CDR1 and CDR2 from the germline V gene are MNHEY and SMNVEV (reference sequence). The CDR3 bases are TGTGCCAGCAGTTTAGGGGGGGGCGGCTACACCTTC. Its protein is CASSLGGGGYTF.

This clone was seen more than once but under ten times. The V and J genes are TRBV5-6 and TRBJ1-2; no definite D call. The CDR3 loop spans 14 amino acids. CDR1 is SGHDT, CDR2 YYEEEE, per germline. V was clipped by 1 base and J by 2 bases, with 9 bases between them. The CDR3, as DNA: TGTGCCAGCAGCTTGTTGCAGGCGAACTATGGCTACACCTTC. As protein: CASSLLQANYGYTF.